This T cell receptor (beta chain) emerged from a study of blood T cells in healthy people across ages. Looked up from germline, CDR1 is SGHTA and CDR2 is FQGNSA. This CDR3 has 15 amino acids. V gave up 7 bases and J gave up 7 bases; unmatched junction bases: 8. Next came a second PCR, run for about 6 to 11 cycles, which used a sample-barcoded 5' primer along with a J-beta primer mix. One entry per CDR3 protein results from TCRdb running MiXCR on the 5' RACE reads. The profile shows over 600,000 distinct CDR3 sequences, roughly 41% of them singletons. The chain links TRBV7-2 to TRBJ2-2; 11 bases map to TRBD1. The sequencing input was blood. This clonotype originated in a man older than 75 in good health. CDR3 region: CASIRGQGGIGELFF. The CDR3 bases are TGTGCCAGCATCCGGGGACAGGGGGGAATCGGGGAGCTGTTTTTT.